The following is a TCR beta chain sequence with its context. This clone was detected once. This clone's antigen is unknown. No much larger clonotype is one base removed from it; base qualities were not supplied. In Seattle, one collaborating source enrolled patients while the infection was active and tracked those patients longitudinally over the course of disease. Collaborating institutions collected whole blood in K2EDTA tubes following their own protocols. For TCRbeta analysis, collaborators shipped samples in one of three forms: frozen whole blood, isolated PBMCs, or DNA extracted from either of those sample types. This sample stems from a study of blood T cell repertoires in COVID-19 (dated by TCRdb to 2018 to 2021). Looking at the study overall: Samples from collaborators originated in the United States, Italy and Spain and spanned both the acute and convalescent phases of COVID-19. The sample metadata nearly always contained a de-identified subject ID, COVID-19 status, age in years and sex. The prospective study material was composed of cDNA or gDNA derived from T cells, B-cell-depleted T cells, or PBMCs. The dataset comprised deeply sampled blood TCRbeta repertoires from subjects exposed to, actively infected with, or recovered from COVID-19. Where available, HLA class I and class II types were obtained from metadata supplied by the sample provider rather than from assay-based typing. Samples came from the ongoing ImmuneRACE study (first 160 participants) plus 1,254 subjects from 6 global collaborators. A freely available public database, intended as a resource for researchers studying the immune response to SARS-CoV-2, is where the repertoires were released. On the study overall, not on this receptor specifically: The quantity of clinical and demographic metadata differed by source and by participant and was supplied without curation.

The immunoSEQ Assay, a bias-controlled multiplex PCR, was used to amplify TCRbeta CDR3 regions from genomic DNA. The study's own analysis went as follows. The number of nucleated cells in each sample was estimated from the amplification of reference gene primers within the assay. To quantify the absolute abundance of each unique TCRbeta CDR3 rearrangement, sequence reads were collapsed and filtered. For each sample, productive Simpson clonality was calculated by taking the square root of Simpson's diversity index across productive rearrangements. TCRdb mirrors the immuneACCESS table, restricted to in-frame sequences. Some clones are absent from its copies; in checked studies, under half trace to an unresolved V gene, and the reason for the others is unknown. Clone size and the V and J calls come from that table; the DNA yielded D and trimming. Within this sample are fewer than 250,000 clones, with 80% to 85% of them counted one time only. In total, the top ten clones hold 8% to 11% of the sample.

Reading from cysteine to phenylalanine, the CDR3 counts 17 amino acids. Just the 51-base CDR3 DNA is kept, in frame starting at base 1. For this chain, trimming is 0 bases at the V end and 7 bases at the J end, and the number of junction bases without a gene match is 8. The germline V gene (reference sequence) gives CDR1 as LNHDA and CDR2 as SQIVND. The chain joins TRBV19 to TRBJ1-5; 11 of the junction bases match TRBD1. The source of this sequence is a woman of 80 years or more with COVID-19, enrolled during active disease. Sequenced material: peripheral blood. The nucleotides read TGTGCCAGTAGTATAGATCGGGGGACAGGGGGTCGGCAGCCCCAGCATTTT. The resulting protein is CASSIDRGTGGRQPQHF.